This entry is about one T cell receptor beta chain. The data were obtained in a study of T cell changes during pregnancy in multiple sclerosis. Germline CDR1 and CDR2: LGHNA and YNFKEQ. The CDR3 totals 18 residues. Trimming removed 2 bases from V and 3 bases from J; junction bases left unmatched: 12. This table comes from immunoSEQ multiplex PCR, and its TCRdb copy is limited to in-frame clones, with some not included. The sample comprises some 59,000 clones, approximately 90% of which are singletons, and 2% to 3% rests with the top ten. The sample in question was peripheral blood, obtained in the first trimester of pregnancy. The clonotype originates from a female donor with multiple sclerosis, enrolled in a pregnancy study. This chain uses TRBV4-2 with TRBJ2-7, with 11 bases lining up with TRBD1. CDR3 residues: CASSQPGQGEERIYEQYF. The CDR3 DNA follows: TGTGCCAGCAGCCAACCGGGACAGGGGGAGGAGAGGATCTACGAGCAGTACTTC.